This entry features one T cell receptor beta chain sequence. Individuals drawn from under 30 US areas were roughly 18 to 89 years old. Which cohort a participant joined came from the clinical history participants gave. Sequenced by immunoSEQ multiplex PCR; TCRdb stores in-frame clones only, minus some. The sample records around 250,000 clones, roughly 84% being singletons. This sample stems from a study of blood T cell repertoires in COVID-19. Overall study context: Sites in the United States, Italy and Spain provided acute and convalescent COVID-19 samples. Sources were T cells, B-cell-depleted T cells, or PBMCs; the material itself was cDNA or gDNA.

The specimen was PBMCs or T cells enriched from blood (not recorded which). The clonotype originates from a man aged 45-60 years who had recovered from COVID-19.

CDR3 in DNA: TGTGCCAGCAGCCAAGAGCGGGGGGGCAATCAGCCCCAGCATTTT. It yields the protein CASSQERGGNQPQHF. The chain links TRBV4-2 to TRBJ1-5, with D maybe TRBD1 (5 bases). The CDR3 is 15 residues long. V dropped 0 bases and J dropped 2 bases, with 8 bases sitting between them. The germline V gene has CDR1 LGHNA and CDR2 YNFKEQ.